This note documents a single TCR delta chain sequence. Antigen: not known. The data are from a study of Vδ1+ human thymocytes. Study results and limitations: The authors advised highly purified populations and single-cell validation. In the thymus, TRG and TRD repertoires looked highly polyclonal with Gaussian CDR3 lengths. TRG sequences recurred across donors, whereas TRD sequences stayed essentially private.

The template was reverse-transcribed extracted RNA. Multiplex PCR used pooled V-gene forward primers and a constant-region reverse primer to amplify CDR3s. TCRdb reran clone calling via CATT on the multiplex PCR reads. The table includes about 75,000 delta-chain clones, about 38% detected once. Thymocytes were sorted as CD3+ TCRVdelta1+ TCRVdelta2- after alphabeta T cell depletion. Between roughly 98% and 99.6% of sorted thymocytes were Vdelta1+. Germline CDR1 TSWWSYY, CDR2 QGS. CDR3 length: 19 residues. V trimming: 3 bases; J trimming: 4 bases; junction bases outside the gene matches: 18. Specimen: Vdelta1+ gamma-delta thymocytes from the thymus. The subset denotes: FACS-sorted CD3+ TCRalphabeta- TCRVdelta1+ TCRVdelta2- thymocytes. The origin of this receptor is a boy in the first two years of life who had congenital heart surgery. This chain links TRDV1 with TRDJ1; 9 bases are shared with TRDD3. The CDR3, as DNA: TGTGCTCTTGGGGACAGTTCCTATGGGGATACGCGAGCTTACGATAAACTCATCTTT. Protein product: CALGDSSYGDTRAYDKLIF.